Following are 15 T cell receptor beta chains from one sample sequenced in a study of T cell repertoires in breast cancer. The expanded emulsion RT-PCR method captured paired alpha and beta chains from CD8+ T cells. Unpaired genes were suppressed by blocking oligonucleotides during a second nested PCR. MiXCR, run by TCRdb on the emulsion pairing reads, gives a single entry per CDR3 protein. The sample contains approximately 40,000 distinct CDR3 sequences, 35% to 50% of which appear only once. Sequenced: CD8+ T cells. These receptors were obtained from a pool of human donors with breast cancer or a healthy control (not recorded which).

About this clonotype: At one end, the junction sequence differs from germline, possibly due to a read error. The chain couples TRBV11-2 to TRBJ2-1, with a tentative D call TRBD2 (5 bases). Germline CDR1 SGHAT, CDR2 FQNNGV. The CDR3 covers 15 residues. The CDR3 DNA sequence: TGTGCCAGCAGCTTAGGCGAAGCGGCCTACAACGAGCAGTTCTTC. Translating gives CASSLGEAAYNEQFF.

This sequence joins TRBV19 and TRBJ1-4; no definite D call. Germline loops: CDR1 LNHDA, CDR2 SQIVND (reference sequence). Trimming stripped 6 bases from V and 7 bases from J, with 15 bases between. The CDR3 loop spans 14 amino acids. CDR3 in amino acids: CASSSGLPGEKLFF. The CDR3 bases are TGTGCCAGTAGCAGCGGGTTGCCCGGTGAAAAACTGTTTTTT.

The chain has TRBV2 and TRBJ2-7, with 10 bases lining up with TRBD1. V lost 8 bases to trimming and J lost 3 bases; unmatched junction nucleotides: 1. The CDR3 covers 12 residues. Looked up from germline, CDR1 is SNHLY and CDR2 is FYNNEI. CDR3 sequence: CASRDRGYEQYF. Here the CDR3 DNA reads TGTGCCAGCCGGGACAGGGGCTACGAGCAGTACTTC.

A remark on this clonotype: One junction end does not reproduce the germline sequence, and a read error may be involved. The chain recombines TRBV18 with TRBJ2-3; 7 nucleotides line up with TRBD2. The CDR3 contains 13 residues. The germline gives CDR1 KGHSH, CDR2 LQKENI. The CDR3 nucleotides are TGTGCCAGCTCCGCGGGGGTTGGAGATGCGCAGTATTTT. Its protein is CASSAGVGDAQYF.

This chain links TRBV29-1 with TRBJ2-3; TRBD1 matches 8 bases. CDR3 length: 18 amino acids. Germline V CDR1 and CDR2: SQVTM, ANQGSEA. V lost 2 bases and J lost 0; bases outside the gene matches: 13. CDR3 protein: CSVETAGGVRISTDTQYF. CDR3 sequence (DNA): TGCAGCGTTGAAACGGCAGGGGGCGTTAGGATTAGCACAGATACGCAGTATTTT.

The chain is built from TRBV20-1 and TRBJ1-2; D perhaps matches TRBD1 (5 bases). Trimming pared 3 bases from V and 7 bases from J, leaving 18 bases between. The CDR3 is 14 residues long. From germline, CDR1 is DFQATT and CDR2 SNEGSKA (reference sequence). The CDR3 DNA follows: TGCAGTGCTAGTCCCATAGCGGACAAGATTGGCTACACCTTC. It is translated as CSASPIADKIGYTF.

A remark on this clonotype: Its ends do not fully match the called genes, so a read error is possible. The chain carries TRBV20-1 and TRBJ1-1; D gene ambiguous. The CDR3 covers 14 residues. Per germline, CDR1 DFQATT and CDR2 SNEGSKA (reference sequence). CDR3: CSAKDRGWNTGAFF. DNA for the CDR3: TGCAGTGCTAAGGACCGGGGATGGAACACTGGAGCTTTCTTT.

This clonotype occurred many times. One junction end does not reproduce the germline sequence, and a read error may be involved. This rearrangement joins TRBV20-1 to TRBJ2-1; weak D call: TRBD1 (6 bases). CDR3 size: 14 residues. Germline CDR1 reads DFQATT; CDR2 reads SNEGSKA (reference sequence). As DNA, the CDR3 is TGCAGTGCCAGAGACAGGTTGTCCTACAATGAGCAGTTCTTC. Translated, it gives CSARDRLSYNEQFF.

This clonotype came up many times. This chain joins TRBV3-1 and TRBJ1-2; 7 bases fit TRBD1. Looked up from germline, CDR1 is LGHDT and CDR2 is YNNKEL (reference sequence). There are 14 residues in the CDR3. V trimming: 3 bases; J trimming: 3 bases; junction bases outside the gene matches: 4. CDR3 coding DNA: TGTGCCAGCAGCCACCAGGGACAGCACTATGGCTACACCTTC. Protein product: CASSHQGQHYGYTF.

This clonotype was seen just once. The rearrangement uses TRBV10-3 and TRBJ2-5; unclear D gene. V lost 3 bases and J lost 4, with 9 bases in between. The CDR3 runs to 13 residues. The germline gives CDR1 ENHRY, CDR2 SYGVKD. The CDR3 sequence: CAISDRPGETQYF. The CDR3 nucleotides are TGTGCCATCAGTGATCGGCCGGGAGAGACCCAGTACTTC.

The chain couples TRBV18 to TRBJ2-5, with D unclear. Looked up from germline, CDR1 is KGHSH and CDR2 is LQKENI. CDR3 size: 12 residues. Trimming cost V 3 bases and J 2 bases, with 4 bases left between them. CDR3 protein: CASSPRQETQYF. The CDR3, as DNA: TGTGCCAGCTCACCCCGGCAAGAGACCCAGTACTTC.

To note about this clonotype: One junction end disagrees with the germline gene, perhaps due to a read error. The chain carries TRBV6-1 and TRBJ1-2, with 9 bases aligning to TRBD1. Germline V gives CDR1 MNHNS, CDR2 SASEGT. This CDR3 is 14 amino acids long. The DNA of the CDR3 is TGTGCCAGCAGTACCGGGACAGGGTTGTATGGCCACACCTTC. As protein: CASSTGTGLYGHTF.

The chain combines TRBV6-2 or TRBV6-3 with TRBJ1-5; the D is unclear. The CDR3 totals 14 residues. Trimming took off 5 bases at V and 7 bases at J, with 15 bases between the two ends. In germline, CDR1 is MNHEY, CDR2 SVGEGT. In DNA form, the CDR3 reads TGTGCCAGCAGTGAAACAGTGGATAGCCAGCCCCAGCATTTT. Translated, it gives CASSETVDSQPQHF.

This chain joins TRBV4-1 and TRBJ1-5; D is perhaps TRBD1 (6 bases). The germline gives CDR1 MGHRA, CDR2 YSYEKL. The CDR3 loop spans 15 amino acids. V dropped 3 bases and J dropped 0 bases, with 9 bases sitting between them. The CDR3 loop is CASSQEGVSNQPQHF. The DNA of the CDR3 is TGCGCCAGCAGCCAGGAGGGGGTTAGCAATCAGCCCCAGCATTTT.

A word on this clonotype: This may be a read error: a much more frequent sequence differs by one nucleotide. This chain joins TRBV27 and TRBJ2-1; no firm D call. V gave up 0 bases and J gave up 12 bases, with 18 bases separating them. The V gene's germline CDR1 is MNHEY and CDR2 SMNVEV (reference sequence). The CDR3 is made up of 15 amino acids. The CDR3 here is CASSLSSPPAHGQFF. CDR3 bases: TGTGCCAGCAGTTTATCGTCGCCACCCGCCCATGGGCAGTTCTTC.